The clone carrying this T cell receptor (beta chain) appeared many times. The antigen is not known. The data were obtained in a study of T cell repertoires in cytomegalovirus infection. The overall study: Shared public TCR beta signatures pointed to both CMV infection and a matching HLA type.

Study results and limitations: Individuals carrying CMV plus the relevant HLA were identified by cumulative frequency of public TCR beta families.

V was trimmed by 6 bases and J by 7 bases, leaving 18 bases between them. CDR1 MDHEN and CDR2 SYDVKM come from the germline V gene. The CDR3 is 14 amino acids. TCRdb reanalysed the reads using MiXCR and keeps one entry per CDR3 protein. This repertoire shows some 100,000 distinct CDR3 sequences, around 22% found once; its top ten account for approximately 40%. The source of this sequence is a human donor in good health (CMV status not recorded). Some clones in this sample may be carry-over from other donors' samples. Sequencing used CD8+ T cells from PBMCs. The V call is TRBV28, the J call TRBJ1-2; TRBD1 might be the D (5 bases). The CDR3 nucleotides read TGTGCCAGCAGCCGAAGCAGGGTCGGGGTTGGCTACACCTTC. Protein product: CASSRSRVGVGYTF.